One T cell receptor (beta chain) is described in this entry. Its matching antigen is unknown. The data are from a study of T-cell memory formation after mild COVID-19. At the level of the study: TCR clusters were mostly confined to one donor each. General study findings and limits: Mainly CM and EM harbored the contracting CD4+ clones; mainly EMRA harbored the CD8+ ones.

Via MiXCR, TCRdb re-called the 5' RACE reads, giving one row per CDR3 protein. The sample has around 80,000 distinct CDR3 sequences; more than 11% are singletons. V gave up 1 base and J gave up 4 bases; unmatched junction bases: 8. The CDR3 is made up of 16 amino acids. From germline, CDR1 is SGHRS and CDR2 YFSETQ. The genes are TRBV5-1 and TRBJ2-3, with 8 positions matching TRBD1. The sequence was collected from an adult woman who had mild COVID-19 (a few samples of this study predate the infection). Cell type and time point are not known. The sequenced material came from PBMCs or a T cell subset sorted from them (not recorded which). Here the CDR3 DNA reads TGCGCCAGCAGCTTGCCCGGGACAGGACCATCAGATACGCAGTATTTT. The encoded protein is CASSLPGTGPSDTQYF. The full variable domain, its missing parts supplied by reference TRBV5-1 and TRBJ2-3, is KAGVTQTPRYLIKTRGQQVTLSCSPISGHRSVSWYQQTPGQGLQFLFEYFSETQRNKGNFPGRFSGRQFSNSRSEMNVSTLELGDSALYLCASSLPGTGPSDTQYFGPGTRLTVL.